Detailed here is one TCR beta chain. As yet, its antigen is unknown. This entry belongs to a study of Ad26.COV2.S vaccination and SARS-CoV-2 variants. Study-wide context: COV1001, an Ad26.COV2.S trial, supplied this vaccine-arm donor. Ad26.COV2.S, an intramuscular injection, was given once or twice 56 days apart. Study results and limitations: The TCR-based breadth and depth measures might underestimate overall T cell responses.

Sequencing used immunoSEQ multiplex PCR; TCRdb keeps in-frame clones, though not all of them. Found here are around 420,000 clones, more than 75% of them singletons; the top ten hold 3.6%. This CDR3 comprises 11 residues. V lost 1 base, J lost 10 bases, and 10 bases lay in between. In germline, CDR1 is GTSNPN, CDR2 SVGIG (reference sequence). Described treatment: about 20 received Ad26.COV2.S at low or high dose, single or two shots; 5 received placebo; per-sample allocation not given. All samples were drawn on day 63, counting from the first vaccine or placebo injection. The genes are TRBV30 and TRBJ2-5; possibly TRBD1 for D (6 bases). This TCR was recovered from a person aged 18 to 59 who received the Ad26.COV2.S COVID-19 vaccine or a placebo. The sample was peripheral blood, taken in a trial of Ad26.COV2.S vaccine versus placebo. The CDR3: CAWSDRENQYF. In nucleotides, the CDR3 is TGTGCCTGGAGTGACAGGGAAAACCAGTACTTC.